This T cell receptor beta chain was captured by sequencing in a study of Graves' ophthalmopathy and Graves' hyperthyroidism. Broader study findings: A 13-signature model separated ophthalmopathy from stable hyperthyroidism, around 90% sensitivity, around 79% specificity.

TCR beta CDR3 amplification used RNA transcripts. First-round RT-PCR relied on HTBI primers, and a second-round multiplex PCR came next. MiXCR was run by TCRdb on the multiplex PCR reads, yielding one entry per CDR3 protein. This sample has about 230,000 distinct CDR3 sequences, with around 50% found just once. With regard to this clonotype: The antigen remains unidentified. A read error may account for a junction end that differs from germline.

The sequencing sample was made of peripheral blood. This receptor was obtained from an adult man with Graves' ophthalmopathy.

CDR3 in DNA: TGTGCCAGCAGTACCGACGGCCGCTCTGGGGCCAACGTCCTGACTTTC. Translated, it gives CASSTDGRSGANVLTF. The chain couples TRBV10-3 to TRBJ2-6; D gene uncertain. The CDR3 loop spans 16 amino acids. CDR1 and CDR2 from the germline V gene are ENHRY and SYGVKD.